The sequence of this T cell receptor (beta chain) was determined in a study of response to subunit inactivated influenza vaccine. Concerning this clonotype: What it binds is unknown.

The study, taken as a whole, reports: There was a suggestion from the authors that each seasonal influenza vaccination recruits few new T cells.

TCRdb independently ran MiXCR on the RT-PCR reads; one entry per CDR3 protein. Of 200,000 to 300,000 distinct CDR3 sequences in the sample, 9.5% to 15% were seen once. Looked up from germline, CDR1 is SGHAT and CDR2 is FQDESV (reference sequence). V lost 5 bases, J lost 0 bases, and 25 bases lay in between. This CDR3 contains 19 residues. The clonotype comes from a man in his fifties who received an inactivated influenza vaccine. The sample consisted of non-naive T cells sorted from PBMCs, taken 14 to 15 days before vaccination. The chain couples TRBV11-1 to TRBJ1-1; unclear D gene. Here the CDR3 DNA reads TGTGCCAGCAGCCACCCTAGATTGAGGACCTTCACTTTGAACACTGAAGCTTTCTTT. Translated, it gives CASSHPRLRTFTLNTEAFF.